Shown below are 21 T cell receptor beta chains from a single sample sequenced in a study of regulatory T cells in long-lasting Graves disease. Libraries of TCR beta came from iRepertoire HTBI primers plus Arm-PCR of CDR3 regions. MiXCR, applied by TCRdb to the multiplex PCR reads, yields one record per CDR3 protein. In the table there are 400,000 to 500,000 distinct CDR3 sequences, roughly 15% of which are singletons. Time point specified: newly diagnosed GD, antithyroid drugs for less than 3 months. RNA extracted from PBMCs served as the sequencing template. These data are also associated with another study on T cells in Graves' hyperthyroidism and ophthalmopathy.

The specimen was peripheral blood mononuclear cells (PBMCs), collected at new diagnosis, from a patient treated with antithyroid drugs. The receptors were gathered from a woman aged 18-35 years with Graves disease.

This chain joins TRBV27 and TRBJ2-2; 9 bases map to TRBD2. CDR3 size: 15 residues. Per germline, CDR1 MNHEY and CDR2 SMNVEV (reference sequence). Trimming took 6 bases from V and 0 from J; bases not matched to a gene: 2. CDR3 sequence reads: CASRLAGANTGELFF. DNA of the CDR3: TGTGCCAGCAGATTAGCGGGGGCGAACACCGGGGAGCTGTTTTTT.

This clonotype was counted between two and nine times. The V call is TRBV27, the J call TRBJ1-4, with a weak D call TRBD1 (5 bases). CDR1 and CDR2 from the germline V gene are MNHEY and SMNVEV (reference sequence). V lost 4 bases, J lost 9 bases, and 15 bases lay in between. The CDR3 extends over 14 amino acids. As DNA, the CDR3 is TGTGCCAGCAGTTCGGCAGGGAAGATGAAAAAACTGTTTTTT. This codes for CASSSAGKMKKLFF.

This clonotype showed up many times. This chain uses TRBV7-2 with TRBJ2-7; D might be TRBD2 (6 bases). This CDR3 is 15 amino acids long. Germline V gene sequence: CDR1 SGHTA, CDR2 FQGNSA. V shed 4 bases and J shed 3 bases, with 16 bases lying between them. The CDR3 reads CASSSPPLGGYEQYF. CDR3 coding DNA: TGTGCCAGCAGCTCTCCCCCTTTGGGGGGCTACGAGCAGTACTTC.

This clonotype came up many times. J is TRBJ2-7 and V is TRBV2; no firm D call. V dropped 2 bases and J dropped 3 bases, with 11 bases sitting between them. Germline CDR1 and CDR2: SNHLY and FYNNEI. This CDR3 contains 14 residues. This chain's CDR3 is CASSEQFSGYEQYF. CDR3 nucleotides: TGTGCCAGCAGTGAACAGTTTTCGGGCTACGAGCAGTACTTC. Full variable domain (missing parts from reference TRBV2 and TRBJ2-7): EPEVTQTPSHQVTQMGQEVILRCVPISNHLYFYWYRQILGQKVEFLVSFYNNEISEKSEIFDDQFSVERPDGSNFTLKIRSTKLEDSAMYFCASSEQFSGYEQYFGPGTRLTVT.

This clonotype was picked up many times. This chain connects TRBV28 to TRBJ2-3; maybe TRBD2 (5 bases). Deletions cut 7 bases from V and 0 bases from J, with 14 bases between. This CDR3 has 15 amino acids. Germline values: CDR1 MDHEN, CDR2 SYDVKM. In DNA form, the CDR3 reads TGTGCCAGCACAAGCGGAGCCACTAGCACAGATACGCAGTATTTT. It is translated as CASTSGATSTDTQYF.

This clonotype was seen at least ten times. The gene calls are TRBV12-3 or TRBV12-4 and TRBJ2-5; D gene uncertain. V lost 6 bases and J 2 bases, leaving 10 bases between the germline ends. This CDR3 is 13 amino acids long. In DNA form, the CDR3 reads TGTGCCAGCAGCCCGTGGAGTCAAGAGACCCAGTACTTC. This encodes CASSPWSQETQYF.

The chain is built from TRBV6-1 and TRBJ2-1; D gene unclear. CDR3 length: 12 residues. Trimming took off 5 bases at V and 6 bases at J, with 8 bases between the two ends. CDR1 is MNHNS, CDR2 SASEGT, per germline. CDR3: CASSRISNEQFF. CDR3 in DNA: TGTGCCAGCAGTCGGATCAGCAATGAGCAGTTCTTC.

The V call is TRBV19, the J call TRBJ2-1; D gene unclear. Between the trimmed V and J ends, which lost 4 bases and 2 bases, there was a span of 9 bases. The CDR3 consists of 14 residues. The germline CDR1 and CDR2 sequences are LNHDA and SQIVND (reference sequence). The CDR3 DNA follows: TGTGCCAGTAGTAAGAGAACTGCCTACAATGAGCAGTTCTTC. Translation: CASSKRTAYNEQFF.

There are a few counts of this clonotype. The V gene is TRBV19, the J gene TRBJ1-5; D unresolved. The CDR3 has 12 amino acids. Trimming took off 4 bases at V and 5 bases at J, with 6 bases between the two ends. Per germline, CDR1 LNHDA and CDR2 SQIVND (reference sequence). CDR3: CASSKRDQPQHF. The CDR3 nucleotides are TGTGCCAGTAGTAAAAGAGATCAGCCCCAGCATTTT.

This clonotype was observed many times. The V gene is TRBV7-2, the J gene TRBJ2-1; D ambiguous. Trimming left V 3 bases short and J 8 bases short, with 11 bases between. Germline-derived CDR1 and CDR2 are SGHTA and FQGNSA. This CDR3 contains 13 residues. In nucleotides, the CDR3 is TGTGCCAGCAGCTTGTCAGTTTCGGATGAGCAGTTCTTC. This translates into CASSLSVSDEQFF. The variable domain in full, completed from reference TRBV7-2 and TRBJ2-1, reads GAGVSQSPSNKVTEKGKDVELRCDPISGHTALYWYRQSLGQGLEFLIYFQGNSAPDKSGLPSDRFSAERTGGSVSTLTIQRTQQEDSAVYLCASSLSVSDEQFFGPGTRLTVL.

Note on this clonotype: Given a much more abundant clone one base away, this may be a read error. This chain uses TRBV24-1 with TRBJ2-6; D is possibly TRBD1 (5 bases). This CDR3 contains 15 residues. Germline values: CDR1 KGHDR, CDR2 SFDVKD. The chain's CDR3 is CATSVGGSGANVLAF. The CDR3 DNA is TGTGCCACCAGTGTGGGTGGGTCTGGGGCCAACGTCCTGGCTTTC.

V and J are TRBV29-1 and TRBJ2-3; D remains ambiguous. The CDR3 extends over 14 amino acids. Germline CDR1 is SQVTM and CDR2 is ANQGSEA. Trimming stripped 2 bases from V and 5 bases from J, with 14 bases between. The CDR3 here is CSVETVRRGDTQYF. The CDR3 DNA reads as TGCAGCGTTGAAACGGTGAGGCGCGGAGATACGCAGTATTTT.

This chain connects TRBV28 to TRBJ1-2; no firm D call. Trimming pared 7 bases from V and 8 bases from J, leaving 8 bases between. Germline V gives CDR1 MDHEN, CDR2 SYDVKM. The CDR3 consists of 10 residues. The CDR3 DNA reads TGTGCCAGCAAATCCGGAGGCTACACCTTC. Translation gives CASKSGGYTF.

In its sample, this clonotype was seen many times. This chain uses TRBV11-2 with TRBJ2-1; 8 positions agree with TRBD2. This CDR3 spans 17 amino acids. Losses at the gene ends were 4 bases for V and 0 bases for J; bases not matched to a gene: 8. In germline, CDR1 is SGHAT, CDR2 FQNNGV. In nucleotides, the CDR3 is TGTGCCAGCAGCTCTGCCTTAGCGGGGAGCTCCTACAATGAGCAGTTCTTC. Amino acid sequence: CASSSALAGSSYNEQFF.

The V and J genes are TRBV2 and TRBJ2-1; TRBD2 matches at 16 bases. The length of the CDR3 is 15 residues. Germline V gene lookup returns CDR1 SNHLY and CDR2 FYNNEI. The V and J ends lost 6 bases and 14 bases, in that order; junction bases with no gene match: 10. The CDR3 DNA reads as TGTGCCAGCAGATCCGGGACTAGCGGGAGGGCCAACGAGTTCTTC. Translated: CASRSGTSGRANEFF.

This chain links TRBV13 with TRBJ2-7; 7 nucleotides line up with TRBD1. The germline gives CDR1 PRHDT, CDR2 FYEKMQ (reference sequence). The junction had 4 bases not matched to a gene; V was cut back by 0 bases and J by 2 bases. The CDR3 has 15 amino acids. CDR3 coding DNA: TGTGCCAGCAGCTTAGGATCCGGGACAGCCTACGAGCAGTACTTC. Translating gives CASSLGSGTAYEQYF. Based on the CDR3 plus reference TRBV13 and TRBJ2-7, the full variable domain is AAGVIQSPRHLIKEKRETATLKCYPIPRHDTVYWYQQGPGQDPQFLISFYEKMQSDKGSIPDRFSAQQFSDYHSELNMSSLELGDSALYFCASSLGSGTAYEQYFGPGTRLTVT.

The rearrangement joins TRBV6-1 to TRBJ2-3, with 7 bases lining up with TRBD1. The end of the DNA is better explained by TRBJ1-1, so the J call may be wrong. Germline-derived CDR1 and CDR2 are MNHNS and SASEGT. The CDR3 covers 14 residues. CDR3 nucleotides: TGTGCCAGCAGTGAACCGGGACAGACACCCGCAGCTTTCTTT. Amino acids: CASSEPGQTPAAFF.

The chain combines TRBV14 with TRBJ2-7; D might be TRBD1 (6 bases). The CDR3 loop spans 18 amino acids. Trimming left V 5 bases short and J 2 bases short, with 25 bases between. Germline CDR1 is SGHDN and CDR2 is FVKESK. The chain's CDR3 is CASSATPMGAGWAYEQYF. The DNA of the CDR3 is TGTGCCAGCAGCGCCACCCCCATGGGGGCAGGGTGGGCCTACGAGCAGTACTTC.

This clonotype was observed many times. The chain employs TRBV7-2 and TRBJ1-2, with D possibly TRBD1 on 6 matching bases. Trimming left V 5 bases short and J 4 bases short, with 14 bases between. The CDR3 is 14 residues long. Germline V gene sequence: CDR1 SGHTA, CDR2 FQGNSA. The CDR3 nucleotides read TGTGCCAGCAGCACTCAACAGGGCTCCTATGGCTACACCTTC. Translated: CASSTQQGSYGYTF. Variable domain in full (rest from reference TRBV7-2 and TRBJ1-2): GAGVSQSPSNKVTEKGKDVELRCDPISGHTALYWYRQSLGQGLEFLIYFQGNSAPDKSGLPSDRFSAERTGGSVSTLTIQRTQQEDSAVYLCASSTQQGSYGYTFGSGTRLTVV.

This clonotype was detected only a few times. The chain combines TRBV6-2 or TRBV6-3 with TRBJ1-1; 8 nucleotides align to TRBD1. Unmatched junction bases numbered 4, after V lost 5 bases and J lost 5 bases. Germline assignment: CDR1 MNHEY and CDR2 SVGEGT. CDR3 length equals 13 residues. The CDR3 protein is CASSVYRGTEAFF. For the CDR3, the DNA is TGTGCCAGCAGTGTGTACAGGGGGACTGAAGCTTTCTTT.

This clonotype was observed at least ten times. The chain has TRBV12-3 or TRBV12-4 and TRBJ1-1; TRBD1 might be the D (5 bases). Trimming cost V 6 bases and J 5 bases, with 13 bases left between them. This CDR3 comprises 13 residues. The DNA for the CDR3 is TGTGCCAGCAGCTGGGGGGATGAGACTGAAGCTTTCTTT. It is translated as CASSWGDETEAFF.